Given below is one T cell receptor (beta chain) in context. Per the original data handling: By means of reference gene primer amplification, nucleated cell counts were estimated. The method was immunoSEQ multiplex PCR; TCRdb's version includes in-frame clones alone and lacks a portion of them. V and J calls and clone size are as listed in that table; D and trimming were resolved from the DNA. Of around 220,000 clones in the sample, 80% to 85% are singletons; the top ten hold 5.5% to 7.5%. Germline V gene data show CDR1 as DFQATT and CDR2 as SNEGSKA (reference sequence). There are 19 residues in the CDR3. V was clipped by 3 bases and J by 0 bases; unmatched bases: 15. This sample stems from a study of blood T cell repertoires in COVID-19. Study-wide background: Sample material is recorded as cDNA or gDNA derived from T cells, B-cell-depleted T cells, or PBMCs.

This chain connects TRBV20-1 to TRBJ2-3, with 10 bases fitting TRBD2. The sequencing input was PBMCs or T cells enriched from blood (not recorded which). This sequence originates from a woman in her forties who had recovered from COVID-19. CDR3 loop: CSASASLAGRNFSTDTQYF. The CDR3 DNA sequence: TGCAGTGCTAGTGCATCACTAGCGGGGCGGAATTTTAGCACAGATACGCAGTATTTT.